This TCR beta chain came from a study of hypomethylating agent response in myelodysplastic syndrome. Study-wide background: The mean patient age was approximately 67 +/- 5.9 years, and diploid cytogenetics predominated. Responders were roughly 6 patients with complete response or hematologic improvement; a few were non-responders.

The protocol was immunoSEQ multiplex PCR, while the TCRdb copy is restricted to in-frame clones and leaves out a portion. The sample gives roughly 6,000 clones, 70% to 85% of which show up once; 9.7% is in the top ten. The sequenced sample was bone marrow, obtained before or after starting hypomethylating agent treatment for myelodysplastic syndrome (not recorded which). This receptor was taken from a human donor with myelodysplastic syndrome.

The CDR3 reads CASSIGVGARNQPQHF. The CDR3 DNA is TGTGCCAGTAGTATAGGTGTAGGGGCAAGAAATCAGCCCCAGCATTTT. V gene TRBV19 combines with J gene TRBJ1-5, with D possibly being TRBD1 (5 bases). CDR1 LNHDA and CDR2 SQIVND come from the germline V gene (reference sequence). This CDR3 has 16 amino acids. The V gene lost 1 base and the J gene lost 4 bases, with 14 bases spanning the gap.